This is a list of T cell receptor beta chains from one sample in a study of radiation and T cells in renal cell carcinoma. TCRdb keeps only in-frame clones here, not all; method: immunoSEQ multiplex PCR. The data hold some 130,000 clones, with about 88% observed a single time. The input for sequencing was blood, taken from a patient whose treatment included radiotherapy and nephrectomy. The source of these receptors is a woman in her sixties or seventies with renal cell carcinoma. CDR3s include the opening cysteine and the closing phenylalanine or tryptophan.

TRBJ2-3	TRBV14	CASSQASGRTDTQYF
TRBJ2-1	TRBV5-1	CASSLTRPGGEQFF
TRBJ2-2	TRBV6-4	CASSDGDTGELFF
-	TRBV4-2	CASSQDRDIYEQYF
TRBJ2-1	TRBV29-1	CSVVGQVVLNEQFF
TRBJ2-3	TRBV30	CAWTEATDTQYF
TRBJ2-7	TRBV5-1	CASSARDGFYEQYF
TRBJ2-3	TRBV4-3	CASSQDPGLFTDTQYF
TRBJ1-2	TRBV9	CASSVGSQGDYGYTF
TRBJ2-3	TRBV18	CASSRTGTVRTDTQYF
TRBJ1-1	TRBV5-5	CASTSREVLLAFF
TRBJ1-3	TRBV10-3	CAIRPTGVGNTIYF
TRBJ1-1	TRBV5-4	CASSIRVNTEAFF
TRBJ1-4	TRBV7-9	CASVHTRNEKLFF
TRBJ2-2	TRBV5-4	CASSSRSSGGIITGELFF
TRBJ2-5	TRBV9	CASSVGTSGGGKETQYF
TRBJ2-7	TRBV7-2	CASSLSRQGLNEQYF
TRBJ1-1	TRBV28	CASSRRRSEAFF
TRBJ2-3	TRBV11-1	CASSLEGTSTDTQYF
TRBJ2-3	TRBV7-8	CASSLGRGLGDTQYF
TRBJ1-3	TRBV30	CAWSGDSLSGNTIYF
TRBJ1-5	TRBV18	CASSFRGQNNQPQHF
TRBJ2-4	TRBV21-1	CASSLGLAGAEGIQYF
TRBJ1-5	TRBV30	CAWRGRINQPQHF
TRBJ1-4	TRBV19	CASSKGAGLNEKLFF
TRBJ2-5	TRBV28	CASSPWGNQETQYF
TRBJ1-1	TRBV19	CASSIFGQGGTEAFF
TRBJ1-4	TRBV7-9	CASSPSGPNEKLFF
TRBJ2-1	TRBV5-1	CASSLDGDREQFF
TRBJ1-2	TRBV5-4	CASSLLDRANYGYTF
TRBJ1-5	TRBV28	CASSVRINQPQHF
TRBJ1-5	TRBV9	CASSGAGNQPQHF
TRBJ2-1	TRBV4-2	CASSHAGTSGGYNEQFF
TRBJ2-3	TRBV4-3	CASSQDIQRGVSVADTQYF
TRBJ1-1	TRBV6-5	CASRGDSKNTEAFF
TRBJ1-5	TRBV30	CAWSGEIHGAPATQHF
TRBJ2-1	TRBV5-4	CASRERGVDEQFF
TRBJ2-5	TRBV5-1	CASSSGQGIEETQYF
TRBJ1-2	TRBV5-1	CASSRQFVQEGYTF
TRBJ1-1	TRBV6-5	CASRQLMGTEAFF
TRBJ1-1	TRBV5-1	CASSAQQGGTEAFF
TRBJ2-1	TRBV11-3	CASSPLDRWATYNEQFF
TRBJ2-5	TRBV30	CAWSVTQETQYF
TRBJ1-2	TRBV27	CASSSRRQRNYGYTF
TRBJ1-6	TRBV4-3	CASSQAGSRRDSPLHF
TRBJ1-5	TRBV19	CASSLNLGEPQHF
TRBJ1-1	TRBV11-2	CASSVGPPYTEAFF
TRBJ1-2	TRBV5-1	CASSYKDILLEGYTF
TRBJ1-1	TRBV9	CASSVVGLNTEAFF
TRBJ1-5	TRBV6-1	CAISWGRGSNQPQHF
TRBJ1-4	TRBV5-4	CASSARTGGLEKLFF
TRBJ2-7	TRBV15	CATSTLRQGAQEQYF
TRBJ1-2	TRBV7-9	CASSFWDSDGYTF
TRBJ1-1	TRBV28	CASSKGQGRTEAFF
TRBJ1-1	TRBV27	CASSLSIGGGGKAFF